The clone carrying this T cell receptor beta chain was observed a few times. The antigen remains undetermined. The sample comes from a study of CD8 T cell repertoires and HIV-1 epitope variants. Study in general: Twenty-five autologous and known Gag and Nef epitope variant peptides each stimulated T cells separately. Controls included no peptide, Ebola AY9 epitope, and a CMV, EBV, flu pool. Enriched T cells were co-cultured with equal autologous T cell-negative cells. The baseline condition was 1M T cells left uncultured.

Data came from immunoSEQ multiplex PCR; TCRdb stores just in-frame clones and leaves some out. The table includes around 4,500 clones, approximately 70% detected once. Trimming removed 8 bases from V and 5 bases from J, with 16 bases in between. Germline V gene sequence: CDR1 MNHEY, CDR2 SMNVEV (reference sequence). The CDR3 extends over 13 amino acids. The TCR was taken from a male donor with HIV. The chain links TRBV27 to TRBJ2-7; D ambiguous. The specimen sequenced was cultured CD8+ T cells derived from PBMCs. The CDR3 protein is CASSYSLVHEQYF. CDR3 nucleotide sequence: TGTGCCAGCTCCTATAGTCTAGTCCACGAGCAGTACTTC.